What follows is one T cell receptor (beta chain) and its context. The sample is drawn from a study of blood T cell repertoires in COVID-19. As for the study in general: Material from acute and convalescent COVID-19 was sourced from the United States, Italy and Spain. T cells, B-cell-depleted T cells, or PBMCs provided the cDNA or gDNA that served as material.

In the original workflow: Counts of nucleated cells, estimated from reference gene primer amplification, were obtained. Here immunoSEQ multiplex PCR was the method, and the copy in TCRdb shows in-frame clones only, minus some. That table gives V, J and clone size, and the DNA gave D and trimming. Seen here are about 92,000 clones, 85% observed once, and the top ten hold about two fifths. V lost 4 bases, J lost 8 bases, and 8 bases lay in between. CDR1 and CDR2 (germline): SQVTM, ANQGSEA. CDR3 length: 11 residues. The sample was peripheral blood. The chain couples TRBV29-1 to TRBJ1-4, with a tentative D call TRBD1 (6 bases). The origin of this receptor is an older man with acute or convalescent COVID-19. The DNA for the CDR3 is TGCAGCGTTGGACAGGCCGAAAAACTGTTTTTT. Residues: CSVGQAEKLFF.